This T cell receptor (beta chain) came from a study of blood T cell repertoires in COVID-19. This clone was picked up one time. V shed 5 bases and J shed 4 bases, with 11 bases lying between them. CDR3 length: 13 residues. From germline, CDR1 is SGHVS and CDR2 FQNEAQ. TCRdb keeps only in-frame clones here, not all; method: immunoSEQ multiplex PCR. The sample lists under 400,000 clones, roughly 90% occurring once. The specimen was PBMCs or T cells enriched from blood (not recorded which). This clonotype was obtained from a woman aged 25 to 39 who had been exposed to COVID-19. This chain uses TRBV7-8 with TRBJ1-1; D is ambiguous. CDR3 coding DNA: TGTGCCAGCAGCGGTTTGGTGAGCACTGAAGCTTTCTTT. This translates into CASSGLVSTEAFF.